The clone carrying this TCR beta chain has more than one count but fewer than ten. Its matching antigen is unknown. This sample was taken from a study of T-cell reconstitution after alpha-beta-depleted transplantation in children. Overall study results and limits: Where alpha-beta T cells came from about two months after transplant was reportedly several hundred expanded graft clones. Surviving recipient T cells and thymic progenitors produced the high day-60 TCRbeta diversity seen in some patients. One year post-transplant, T-cell counts and diversity were largely derived from T cells produced anew.

TCRbeta library construction was performed incorporating unique molecular identifiers. TCRdb fed the PCR reads into MiXCR, producing one record per CDR3 protein. Here the sample spans about 980,000 distinct CDR3 sequences, less than 30% being singletons. V shed 5 bases, J shed 3 bases, and the junction held 8 bases outside the gene matches. The length of the CDR3 is 16 residues. From germline, CDR1 is SEHNR and CDR2 FQNEAQ (reference sequence). The sequence was collected from a boy in the first two years of life who had a stem cell transplant for SCID, so the T cells may come from the graft donor. This chain uses TRBV7-9 with TRBJ2-1; 9 nucleotides agree with TRBD1. The material was PBMCs, mostly from graft donor cells, obtained 360 days after TCRalphabeta/CD19-depleted stem cell transplant. CDR3 sequence reads: CASSPAGTGHYNEQFF. The CDR3 bases are TGTGCCAGCAGCCCCGCCGGGACAGGGCACTACAATGAGCAGTTCTTC.